The 10 T cell receptor beta chains below all came from one sample that was sequenced in a study of T cell changes during pregnancy in multiple sclerosis. Clones were sequenced by immunoSEQ multiplex PCR, and TCRdb holds only the in-frame ones, with some missing. In the table there are tens of thousands of clones, roughly 92% of which are singletons. This sample comprised peripheral blood, obtained in the third trimester of pregnancy. The receptors come from a female donor in good health, enrolled as a control in a pregnancy study.

This rearrangement joins TRBV5-1 to TRBJ1-1; 8 bases are a match to TRBD1. The CDR3 length is 15 residues. Germline CDR1 and CDR2: SGHRS and YFSETQ. V trimming: 4 bases; J trimming: 1 base; junction bases outside the gene matches: 6. This CDR3 is CASSPGTGGNTEAFF. CDR3 sequence (DNA): TGCGCCAGCAGCCCGGGGACAGGCGGGAACACTGAAGCTTTCTTT.

The chain is built from TRBV5-1 and TRBJ2-2; 9 bases match TRBD2. CDR1 and CDR2 from the germline V gene are SGHRS and YFSETQ. The CDR3 consists of 16 residues. The V gene end was trimmed by 3 bases and the J gene end by 3 bases; junction bases not matched to a gene: 6. The chain's CDR3 is CASSYGTSPDTGELFF. CDR3 in DNA: TGCGCCAGCAGCTACGGGACTAGCCCTGACACCGGGGAGCTGTTTTTT.

The chain is built from TRBV5-3 and TRBJ2-1; 8 bases agree with TRBD2. TRBV5-3 is an ORF, with its function uncertain. With V trimmed by 0 bases and J by 5 bases, 4 bases remained unmatched. The CDR3 contains 15 residues. The CDR3 is CARSLAGGGNNEQFF. CDR3 sequence (DNA): TGTGCCAGAAGCTTGGCGGGCGGGGGGAACAATGAGCAGTTCTTC.

The rearrangement links TRBV6-4 to TRBJ2-3; no reliable D call. The CDR3 consists of 17 residues. In germline, CDR1 is MRHNA, CDR2 SNTAGT. V lost 0 bases, J lost 1 base, and 14 bases lay in between. CDR3 amino acids: CASSDSSGVGGTDTQYF. The CDR3 region has the DNA TGTGCCAGCAGTGACTCTTCCGGAGTCGGCGGCACAGATACGCAGTATTTT.

This chain joins TRBV11-3 and TRBJ2-1, with 9 nucleotides matching TRBD2. The junction had 12 bases not matched to a gene; V was cut back by 5 bases and J by 7 bases. Germline V gene lookup returns CDR1 SGHNT and CDR2 YENEEA. This CDR3 comprises 16 residues. CDR3 sequence reads: CASSVRVAGGLNEQFF. CDR3 nucleotide sequence: TGTGCCAGCAGCGTCCGGGTTGCGGGGGGGCTAAATGAGCAGTTCTTC.

This chain connects TRBV30 to TRBJ2-7; TRBD1 is a possible D gene (5 bases). V was shortened by 1 base and J by 2 bases, with 15 bases between the two germline ends. Germline CDR1 reads GTSNPN; CDR2 reads SVGIG (reference sequence). The CDR3 sequence is 15 residues long. This CDR3 is CAWSEGSYRPYEQYF. The CDR3 nucleotides are TGTGCCTGGAGTGAGGGGTCCTACCGCCCCTACGAGCAGTACTTC.

This chain uses TRBV10-3 with TRBJ1-5, with D possibly matching TRBD1 (5 bases). Trimming left V 10 bases short and J 1 base short, with 20 bases between. The CDR3 spans 16 residues. Germline CDR1 reads ENHRY; CDR2 reads SYGVKD. The CDR3 region is CATQDGRAGSNQPQHF. The CDR3 DNA reads TGTGCCACGCAAGACGGAAGGGCAGGGAGCAATCAGCCCCAGCATTTT.

The chain employs TRBV7-9 and TRBJ1-4, with a weak D call TRBD1 (5 bases). The CDR3 is made up of 15 amino acids. Germline-derived CDR1 and CDR2 are SEHNR and FQNEAQ (reference sequence). Trimming took 6 bases from V and 8 from J, leaving 19 bases between them. Here the CDR3 DNA reads TGTGCCAGCAGTACGGACACGCTGCATCCCGAAAAACTGTTTTTT. This translates into CASSTDTLHPEKLFF.

This clone is a singleton in its sample. V is TRBV19 and J is TRBJ1-1; TRBD1 agrees at 10 bases. Trimming at V came to 5 bases and at J to 6 bases, leaving 6 bases not matched to a gene. CDR3 length: 14 amino acids. Germline V gene lookup returns CDR1 LNHDA and CDR2 SQIVND (reference sequence). In DNA, the CDR3 is TGTGCCAGTAGTGCCCGGGACAGGGGCCCTGAAGCTTTCTTT. Amino acids: CASSARDRGPEAFF.

The rearrangement uses TRBV5-1 and TRBJ1-4; 8 bases map to TRBD1. The V and J ends lost 7 bases and 8 bases, in that order; junction bases with no gene match: 16. Germline V gives CDR1 SGHRS, CDR2 YFSETQ. The CDR3 extends over 16 amino acids. The CDR3 DNA reads TGCGCCAGCCACCCGCGAGGACAGGGCTGGGGCGAAAAACTGTTTTTT. As protein: CASHPRGQGWGEKLFF.